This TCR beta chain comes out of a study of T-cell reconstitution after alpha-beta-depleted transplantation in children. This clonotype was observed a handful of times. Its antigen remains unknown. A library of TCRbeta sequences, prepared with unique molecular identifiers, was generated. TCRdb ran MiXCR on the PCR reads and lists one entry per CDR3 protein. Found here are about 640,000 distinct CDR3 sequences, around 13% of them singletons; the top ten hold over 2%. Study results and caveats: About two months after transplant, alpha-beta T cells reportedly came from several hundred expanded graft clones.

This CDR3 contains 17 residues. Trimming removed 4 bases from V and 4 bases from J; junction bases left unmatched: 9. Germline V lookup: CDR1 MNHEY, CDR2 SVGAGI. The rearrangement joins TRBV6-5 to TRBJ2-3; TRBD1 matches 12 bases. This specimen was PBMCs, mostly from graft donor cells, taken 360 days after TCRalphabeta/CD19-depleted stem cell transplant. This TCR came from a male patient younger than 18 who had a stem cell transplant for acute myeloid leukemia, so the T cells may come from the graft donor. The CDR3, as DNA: TGTGCCAGCAGTTTCCCCCCGGGGACAGGGGGCCCAGATACGCAGTATTTT. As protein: CASSFPPGTGGPDTQYF.